This is a list of T cell receptor beta chains from one sample in a study of T cell repertoires in ileal Crohn's disease. Generated by immunoSEQ multiplex PCR, the TCRdb table keeps only in-frame clones and is missing some. The sample yields some 28,000 clones, 80% to 85% seen once. The source material was ileal tissue. The origin of the receptors is an adult with Crohn's disease. CDR3s include the opening cysteine and the closing phenylalanine or tryptophan. D genes are given only for firm matches. Clone size is shown for a subset of rows, as once, few, many or a class of expanded clone.

NA,NA,TRBV11-2,TRBJ2-1,TGTGCCAGCAGCGTTAGACTGGTCGCCTACAATGAGCAGTTCTTC,CASSVRLVAYNEQFF
NA,NA,TRBV2,TRBJ1-1,TGTGCCAGCAGTGAAGCCTCGGCAGGGCCCTTCTTT,CASSEASAGPFF
NA,NA,TRBV25-1,TRBJ1-1,TGTGCCAGCAGTGAATATTGGCAGGTGAACACTGAAGCTTTCTTT,CASSEYWQVNTEAFF
NA,NA,TRBV6-5,TRBJ2-5,TGTGCCAGCAGCCTACCGGGCCAAGAGACCCAGTACTTC,CASSLPGQETQYF
NA,NA,TRBV10-3,TRBJ1-1,TGTGCCATCGGGGGGGCACAGGGCCAGGTTGCTGAAGCTTTCTTT,CAIGGAQGQVAEAFF
NA,NA,TRBV6-5,TRBJ1-5,TGTGCCAGCAGTTACTCCCAGGGAGGGACGCCCCAGCATTTT,CASSYSQGGTPQHF
NA,TRBD2,TRBV29-1,TRBJ2-6,TGCAGCGTTGGGGGCGGGGGGGGCATCTTGGCTGGGGCCAACGTCCTGACTTTC,CSVGGGGGILAGANVLTF
few,NA,TRBV6-6,TRBJ2-1,TGTGCCAGCAGCCGCGGAGGTACCTACAATGAGCAGTTCTTC,CASSRGGTYNEQFF
NA,NA,TRBV7-2,TRBJ1-2,TGTGCCAGCAGCTTACCCAGCGGGGTCGGGGGCTACACCTTC,CASSLPSGVGGYTF
once,NA,TRBV11-2,TRBJ2-2,TGTGCCAGCAGCTTAGAGGACTGGAGAAGCGGGGAGCTGTTTTTT,CASSLEDWRSGELFF
NA,TRBD1,TRBV5-5,TRBJ1-6,TGTGCCAGCAGCTTGGGGGACAGGGGAAATTCACCCCTCCACTTT,CASSLGDRGNSPLHF
NA,TRBD1,TRBV13,TRBJ1-1,TGTGCCAGCAGACTACAGGGGGCGGGGAACACTGAAGCTTTCTTT,CASRLQGAGNTEAFF
NA,NA,TRBV2,TRBJ2-5,TGTGCCAGCAGAAAAACTTCGGGAGAGACCCAGTACTTC,CASRKTSGETQYF
NA,TRBD1,TRBV6-1,TRBJ2-2,TGTGCCAGCATGCAGGGGGCTAGCACCGGGGAGCTGTTTTTT,CASMQGASTGELFF
NA,NA,TRBV2,TRBJ1-2,TGTGCCAGCAGTCCAGAAATCGGCGGGGGTAGCTATGGCTACACCTTC,CASSPEIGGGSYGYTF
NA,NA,TRBV7-9,TRBJ1-2,TGTGCCAGCAGCTTACTCCGCTATGGCTACACCTTC,CASSLLRYGYTF
NA,NA,TRBV2,TRBJ1-5,TGTGCCAGCAGACTGGCGGGGCGGGATCAGCCCCAGCATTTT,CASRLAGRDQPQHF